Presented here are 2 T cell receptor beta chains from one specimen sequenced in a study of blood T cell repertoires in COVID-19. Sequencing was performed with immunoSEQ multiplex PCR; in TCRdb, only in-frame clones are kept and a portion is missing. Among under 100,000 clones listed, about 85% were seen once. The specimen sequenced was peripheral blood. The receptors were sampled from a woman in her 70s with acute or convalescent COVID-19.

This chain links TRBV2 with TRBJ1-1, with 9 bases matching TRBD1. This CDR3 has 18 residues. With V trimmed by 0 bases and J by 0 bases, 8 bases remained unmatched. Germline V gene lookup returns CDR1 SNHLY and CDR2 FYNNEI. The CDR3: CASSEADRGLGMNTEAFF. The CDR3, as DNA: TGTGCCAGCAGTGAAGCGGACAGGGGATTAGGCATGAACACTGAAGCTTTCTTT.

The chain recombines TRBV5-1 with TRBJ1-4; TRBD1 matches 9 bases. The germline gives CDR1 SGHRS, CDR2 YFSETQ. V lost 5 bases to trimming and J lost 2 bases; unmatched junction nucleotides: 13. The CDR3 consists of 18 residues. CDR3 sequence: CASRWGYRGRGTNEKLFF. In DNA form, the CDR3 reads TGCGCCAGCAGATGGGGGTACAGGGGGCGCGGGACTAATGAAAAACTGTTTTTT.